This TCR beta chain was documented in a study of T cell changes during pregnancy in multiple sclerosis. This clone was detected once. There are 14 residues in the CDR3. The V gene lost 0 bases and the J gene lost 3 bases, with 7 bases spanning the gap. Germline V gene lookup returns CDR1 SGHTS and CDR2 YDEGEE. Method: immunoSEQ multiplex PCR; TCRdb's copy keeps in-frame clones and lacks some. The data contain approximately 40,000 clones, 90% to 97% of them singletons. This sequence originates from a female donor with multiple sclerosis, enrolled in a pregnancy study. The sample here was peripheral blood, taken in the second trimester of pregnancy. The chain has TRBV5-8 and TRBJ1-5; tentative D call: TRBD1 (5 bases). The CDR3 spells CASSLGQINQPQHF. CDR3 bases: TGTGCCAGCAGCTTGGGACAGATCAATCAGCCCCAGCATTTT.